A selection of T cell receptor beta chains follows, all from one sample in a study of cytomegalovirus exposure and HLA in healthy donors. Generated by immunoSEQ multiplex PCR, the TCRdb table keeps only in-frame clones and is missing some. The sample has more than 130,000 clones, about three quarters seen once. The sample taken for sequencing was PBMCs. The receptors stem from a human donor in good health. Each CDR3 is given with its conserved first and last residue. Each record gives: D gene, clone size, V gene, J gene, CDR3 protein, CDR3 DNA. D genes are given only for firm matches. A clone size is listed for some rows: how often the clone was seen (once, few, many), or a class if it is expanded.

TRBD1	-	TRBV6-5	TRBJ2-7	CASSPTGNFYEQYF	TGTGCCAGCAGTCCGACAGGGAACTTCTACGAGCAGTACTTC
TRBD1	once	TRBV4-1	TRBJ1-1	CASSLPGRGPEAFF	TGCGCCAGCAGCCTACCCGGCAGGGGGCCTGAAGCTTTCTTT
-	once	TRBV30	TRBJ2-7	CAWSRDRLEQYF	TGTGCCTGGAGCCGAGACCGACTCGAGCAGTACTTC
-	-	TRBV7-9	TRBJ1-1	CASSIDKGRVFTEAFF	TGTGCCAGCAGCATCGACAAGGGGCGCGTTTTTACTGAAGCTTTCTTT
TRBD2	-	TRBV18	TRBJ2-3	CASSPPSGITDTQYF	TGTGCCAGCTCTCCTCCCAGCGGGATCACAGATACGCAGTATTTT
TRBD2	-	TRBV5-1	TRBJ2-3	CASSRTAGGGTDTQYF	TGCGCCAGCAGCAGAACAGCGGGGGGGGGCACAGATACGCAGTATTTT
-	-	TRBV11-1	TRBJ1-5	CASSYSGDQPQHF	TGTGCCAGCAGCTACTCAGGTGATCAGCCCCAGCATTTT
-	-	TRBV2	TRBJ2-3	CAQGGESTDTQYF	TGTGCACAAGGGGGGGAGTCTACAGATACGCAGTATTTT
TRBD1	-	TRBV5-1	TRBJ2-1	CASSQTGSIEQFF	TGCGCCAGCAGCCAGACAGGGAGTATTGAGCAGTTCTTC
-	few	TRBV5-4	TRBJ2-3	CASSSTRVPSADTQYF	TGTGCCAGCAGCTCGACCCGGGTCCCCTCAGCAGATACGCAGTATTTT
-	once	TRBV18	TRBJ1-3	CASSPYGESSGNTIYF	TGTGCCAGCTCACCATACGGAGAGAGTTCTGGAAACACCATATATTTT
TRBD1	once	TRBV29-1	TRBJ2-7	CSVEGAGGGPQQYF	TGCAGCGTTGAAGGGGCAGGGGGCGGCCCTCAGCAGTACTTC
TRBD1	-	TRBV5-6	TRBJ1-2	CASSLTGTGYGYTF	TGTGCCAGCAGCCTGACAGGGACAGGCTATGGCTACACCTTC
TRBD1	-	TRBV5-1	TRBJ2-2	CASSPLTGGTGELFF	TGCGCCAGCAGCCCCCTAACAGGGGGCACCGGGGAGCTGTTTTTT